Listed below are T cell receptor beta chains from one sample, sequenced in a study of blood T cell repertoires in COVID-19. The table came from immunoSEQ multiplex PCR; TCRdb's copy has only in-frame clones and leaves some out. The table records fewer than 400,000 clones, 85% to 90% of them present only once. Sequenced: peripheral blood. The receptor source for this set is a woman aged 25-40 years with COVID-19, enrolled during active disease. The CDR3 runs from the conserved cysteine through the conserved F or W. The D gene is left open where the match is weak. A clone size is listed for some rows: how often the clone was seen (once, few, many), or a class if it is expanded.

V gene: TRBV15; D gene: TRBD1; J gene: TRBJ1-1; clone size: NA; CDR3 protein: CATSPQDRMNTEAFF; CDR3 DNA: TGTGCCACCAGCCCCCAGGACAGGATGAACACTGAAGCTTTCTTT
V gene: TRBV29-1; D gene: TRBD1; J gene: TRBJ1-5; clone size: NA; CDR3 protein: CSVLQGDQPQHF; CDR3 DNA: TGCAGCGTATTACAGGGGGATCAGCCCCAGCATTTT
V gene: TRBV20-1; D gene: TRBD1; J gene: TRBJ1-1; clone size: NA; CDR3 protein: CSGTGNTEAFF; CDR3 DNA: TGCAGTGGGACAGGGAACACTGAAGCTTTCTTT
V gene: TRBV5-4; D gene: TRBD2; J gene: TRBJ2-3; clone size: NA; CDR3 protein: CASSTPTSGRGTDTQYF; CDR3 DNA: TGTGCCAGCAGCACCCCGACTAGCGGGAGGGGCACAGATACGCAGTATTTT
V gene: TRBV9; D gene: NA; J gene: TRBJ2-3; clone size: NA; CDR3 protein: CASSVAGERADTQYF; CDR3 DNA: TGTGCCAGCAGCGTAGCTGGCGAGAGGGCAGATACGCAGTATTTT
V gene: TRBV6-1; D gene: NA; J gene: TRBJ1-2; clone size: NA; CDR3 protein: CASSDRGWGYTF; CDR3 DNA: TGTGCCAGCAGTGACAGGGGTTGGGGCTACACCTTC
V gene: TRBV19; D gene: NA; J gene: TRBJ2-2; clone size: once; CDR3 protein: CASVATLGKGANTGELFF; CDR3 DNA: TGTGCCAGCGTAGCTACATTAGGGAAGGGGGCGAACACCGGGGAGCTGTTTTTT
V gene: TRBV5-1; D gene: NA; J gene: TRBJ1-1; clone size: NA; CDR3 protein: CASSGTITTTEAFF; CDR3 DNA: TGCGCCAGCAGCGGAACCATAACTACAACTGAAGCTTTCTTT
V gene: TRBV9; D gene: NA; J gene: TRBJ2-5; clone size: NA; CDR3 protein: CASSVLQGETQYF; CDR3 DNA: TGTGCCAGCAGCGTATTGCAGGGCGAGACCCAGTACTTC
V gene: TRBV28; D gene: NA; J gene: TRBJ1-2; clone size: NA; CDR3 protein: CASSSGQKYPIYGYTF; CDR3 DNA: TGTGCCAGCAGCTCCGGACAGAAATACCCGATCTATGGCTACACCTTC
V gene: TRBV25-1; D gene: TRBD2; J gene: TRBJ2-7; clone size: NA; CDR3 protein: CASSEAGGGWEQYF; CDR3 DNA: TGTGCCAGCAGTGAGGCGGGGGGCGGTTGGGAGCAGTACTTC
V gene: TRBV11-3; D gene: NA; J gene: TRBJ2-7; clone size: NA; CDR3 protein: CASAPGSSYEQYF; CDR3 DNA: TGTGCCAGCGCGCCCGGGTCTTCCTACGAGCAGTACTTC
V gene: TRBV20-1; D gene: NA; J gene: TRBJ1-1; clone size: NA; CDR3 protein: CSASHRITEAFF; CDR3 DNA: TGCAGTGCTAGTCACAGGATCACTGAAGCTTTCTTT
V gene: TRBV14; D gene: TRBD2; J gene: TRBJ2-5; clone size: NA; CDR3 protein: CASSQVRSSGRAVGQTQYF; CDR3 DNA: TGTGCCAGCAGCCAAGTTCGGTCTAGCGGGAGGGCCGTGGGTCAGACCCAGTACTTC
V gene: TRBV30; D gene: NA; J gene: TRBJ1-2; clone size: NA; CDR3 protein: CAWNPQGSDGYTF; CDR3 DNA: TGTGCCTGGAATCCCCAGGGTTCGGATGGCTACACCTTC
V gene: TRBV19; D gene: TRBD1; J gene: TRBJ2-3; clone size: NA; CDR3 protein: CASRRQGTDTQYF; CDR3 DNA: TGTGCCAGTAGACGACAGGGGACAGATACGCAGTATTTT
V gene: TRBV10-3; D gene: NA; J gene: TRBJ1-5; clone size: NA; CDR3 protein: CAISESGQSNQPQHF; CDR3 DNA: TGTGCCATCAGTGAGTCAGGACAGAGCAATCAGCCCCAGCATTTT
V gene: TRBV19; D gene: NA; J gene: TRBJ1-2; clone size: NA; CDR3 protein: CASRGPGYGYTF; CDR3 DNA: TGTGCCAGTAGGGGCCCTGGCTATGGCTACACCTTC
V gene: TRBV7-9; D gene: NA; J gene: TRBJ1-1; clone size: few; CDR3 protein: CASSSGTTKAFF; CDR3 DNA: TGTGCCAGCAGCTCCGGGACAACCAAAGCTTTCTTT
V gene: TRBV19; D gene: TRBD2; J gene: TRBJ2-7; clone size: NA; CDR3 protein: CASSPRTSGTSSYEQYF; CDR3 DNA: TGTGCCAGTAGTCCCCGGACTAGCGGGACAAGCTCCTACGAGCAGTACTTC
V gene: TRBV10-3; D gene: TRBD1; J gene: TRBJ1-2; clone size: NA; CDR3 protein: CAISAGTATYGYTF; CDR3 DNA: TGTGCCATCAGTGCTGGGACAGCTACCTATGGCTACACCTTC
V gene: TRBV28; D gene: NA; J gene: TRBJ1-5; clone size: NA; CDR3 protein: CASTRRGGSLRQPQHF; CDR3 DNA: TGTGCCAGCACTAGAAGGGGGGGGAGTCTTAGACAGCCCCAGCATTTT
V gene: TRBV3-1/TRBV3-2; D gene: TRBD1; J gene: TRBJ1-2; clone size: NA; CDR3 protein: CASSGTGGGYTF; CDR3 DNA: TGTGCCAGCAGCGGGACAGGGGGTGGCTACACCTTC
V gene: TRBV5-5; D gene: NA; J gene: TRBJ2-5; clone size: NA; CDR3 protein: CASSPGLMQETQYF; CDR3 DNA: TGTGCCAGCAGCCCTGGACTGATGCAAGAGACCCAGTACTTC
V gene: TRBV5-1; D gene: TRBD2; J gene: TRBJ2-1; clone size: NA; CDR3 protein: CASSLLIRLAGVNEQFF; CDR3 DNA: TGCGCCAGCAGCTTGCTAATAAGACTAGCGGGAGTGAATGAGCAGTTCTTC
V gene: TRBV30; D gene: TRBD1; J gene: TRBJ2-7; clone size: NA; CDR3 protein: CAWTIGQGGYEQYF; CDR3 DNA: TGTGCCTGGACCATCGGACAGGGCGGATACGAGCAGTACTTC
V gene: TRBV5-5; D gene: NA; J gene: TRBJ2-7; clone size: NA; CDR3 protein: CASSLGGLLYEQYF; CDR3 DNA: TGTGCCAGCAGCCTGGGAGGATTACTCTACGAGCAGTACTTC
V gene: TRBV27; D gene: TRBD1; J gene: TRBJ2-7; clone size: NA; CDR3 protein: CASSDRGYEQYF; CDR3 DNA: TGTGCCAGCTCGGACAGGGGCTACGAGCAGTACTTC
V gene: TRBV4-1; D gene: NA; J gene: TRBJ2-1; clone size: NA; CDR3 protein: CASSQEPVAAEQFF; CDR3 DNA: TGCGCCAGCAGCCAAGAGCCTGTAGCTGCTGAGCAGTTCTTC
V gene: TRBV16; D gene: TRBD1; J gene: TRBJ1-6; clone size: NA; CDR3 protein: CASSQNRDRGSPLHF; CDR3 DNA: TGTGCCAGCAGCCAAAACCGGGACAGGGGTTCACCCCTCCACTTT
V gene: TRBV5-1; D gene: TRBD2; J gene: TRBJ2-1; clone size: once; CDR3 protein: CASSLRLAGLRNEQFF; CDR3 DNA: TGCGCCAGCAGCTTGAGGTTAGCGGGACTTCGCAATGAGCAGTTCTTC
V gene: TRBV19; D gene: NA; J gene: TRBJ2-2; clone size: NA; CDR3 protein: CASSILGGASTGELFF; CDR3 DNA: TGTGCCAGTAGTATCCTCGGCGGAGCGTCCACCGGGGAGCTGTTTTTT
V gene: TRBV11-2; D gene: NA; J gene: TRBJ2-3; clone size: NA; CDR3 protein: CASSVNPGLPWDTQYF; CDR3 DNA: TGTGCCAGCAGCGTGAATCCGGGACTGCCATGGGATACGCAGTATTTT
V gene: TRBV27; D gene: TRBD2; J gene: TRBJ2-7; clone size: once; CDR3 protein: CASSLFAGATYEQYF; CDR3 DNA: TGTGCCAGCAGTTTATTTGCGGGAGCAACCTACGAGCAGTACTTC
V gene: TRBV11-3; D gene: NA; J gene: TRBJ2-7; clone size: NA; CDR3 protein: CASSLRGYEQYF; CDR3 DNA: TGTGCCAGCAGCTTAAGGGGATACGAGCAGTACTTC
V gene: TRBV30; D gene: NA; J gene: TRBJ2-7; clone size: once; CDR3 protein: CAWSRGPQGEQYF; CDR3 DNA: TGTGCCTGGAGCAGGGGCCCTCAGGGCGAGCAGTACTTC
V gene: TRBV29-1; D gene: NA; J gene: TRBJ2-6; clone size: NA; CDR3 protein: CSVEDVEAISGANVLTF; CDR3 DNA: TGCAGCGTTGAAGATGTTGAGGCCATCTCTGGGGCCAACGTCCTGACTTTC
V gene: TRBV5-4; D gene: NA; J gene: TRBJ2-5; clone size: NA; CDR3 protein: CASSLGFQGGLYF; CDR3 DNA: TGTGCCAGCAGCTTGGGTTTCCAGGGGGGCTTGTACTTC
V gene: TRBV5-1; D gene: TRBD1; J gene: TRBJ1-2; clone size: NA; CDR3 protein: CASSFGGTASRDGYTF; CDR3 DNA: TGCGCCAGCAGCTTTGGCGGGACAGCTAGTCGGGATGGCTACACCTTC
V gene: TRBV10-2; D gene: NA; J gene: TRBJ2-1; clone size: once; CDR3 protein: CASSRGLKAVEQFF; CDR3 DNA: TGCGCCAGCAGTAGGGGCCTAAAGGCGGTTGAGCAGTTCTTC
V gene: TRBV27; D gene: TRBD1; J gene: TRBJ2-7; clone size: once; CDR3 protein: CASSSDRAYYEQYF; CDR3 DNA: TGTGCCAGCAGTTCCGACAGGGCCTACTACGAGCAGTACTTC
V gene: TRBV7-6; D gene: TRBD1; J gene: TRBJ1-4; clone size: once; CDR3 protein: CASSITRTGYEKLFF; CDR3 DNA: TGTGCCAGCAGTATTACTAGGACAGGGTATGAAAAACTGTTTTTT
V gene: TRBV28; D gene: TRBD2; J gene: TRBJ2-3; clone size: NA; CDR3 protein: CASSPTGLAGGDTQYF; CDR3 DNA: TGTGCCAGCAGCCCCACAGGTCTAGCGGGAGGGGATACGCAGTATTTT
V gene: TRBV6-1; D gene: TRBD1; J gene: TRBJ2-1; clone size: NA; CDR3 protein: CASSEVGDRFYNEQFF; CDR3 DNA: TGTGCCAGCAGTGAAGTGGGGGACAGGTTCTACAATGAGCAGTTCTTC
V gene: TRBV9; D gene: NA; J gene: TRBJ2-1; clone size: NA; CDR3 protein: CASSPRTGRDNEQFF; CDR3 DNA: TGTGCCAGCAGCCCCCGGACAGGGAGGGACAATGAGCAGTTCTTC
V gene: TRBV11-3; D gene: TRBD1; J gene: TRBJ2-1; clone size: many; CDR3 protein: CASSLASGQGWNEQFF; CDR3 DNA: TGTGCCAGCAGCTTAGCTTCGGGACAGGGATGGAATGAGCAGTTCTTC
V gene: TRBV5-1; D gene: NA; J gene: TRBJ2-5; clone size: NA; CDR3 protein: CASRPPGLSGETQYF; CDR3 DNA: TGCGCCAGCAGACCACCAGGGTTAAGCGGGGAGACCCAGTACTTC
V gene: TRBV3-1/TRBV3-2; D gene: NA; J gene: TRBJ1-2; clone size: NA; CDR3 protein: CASSQDSGYGYTF; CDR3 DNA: TGTGCCAGCAGCCAAGATTCGGGCTATGGCTACACCTTC
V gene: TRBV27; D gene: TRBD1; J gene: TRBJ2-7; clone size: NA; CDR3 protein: CASSHRDRISYEQYF; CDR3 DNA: TGTGCCAGCAGTCACCGGGACAGAATATCCTACGAGCAGTACTTC
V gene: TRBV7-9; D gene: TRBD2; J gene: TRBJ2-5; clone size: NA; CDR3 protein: CASSRPGLVETQYF; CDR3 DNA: TGTGCCAGCAGCCGCCCGGGACTAGTAGAGACCCAGTACTTC
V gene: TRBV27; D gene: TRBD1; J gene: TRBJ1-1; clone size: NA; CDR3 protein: CASSHMSPGGTSKAFF; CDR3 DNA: TGTGCCAGCAGTCATATGTCCCCAGGGGGCACGTCTAAAGCTTTCTTT
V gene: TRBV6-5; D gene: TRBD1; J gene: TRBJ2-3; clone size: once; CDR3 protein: CASARDRPTDTQYF; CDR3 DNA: TGTGCCAGCGCGAGGGACAGGCCGACAGATACGCAGTATTTT